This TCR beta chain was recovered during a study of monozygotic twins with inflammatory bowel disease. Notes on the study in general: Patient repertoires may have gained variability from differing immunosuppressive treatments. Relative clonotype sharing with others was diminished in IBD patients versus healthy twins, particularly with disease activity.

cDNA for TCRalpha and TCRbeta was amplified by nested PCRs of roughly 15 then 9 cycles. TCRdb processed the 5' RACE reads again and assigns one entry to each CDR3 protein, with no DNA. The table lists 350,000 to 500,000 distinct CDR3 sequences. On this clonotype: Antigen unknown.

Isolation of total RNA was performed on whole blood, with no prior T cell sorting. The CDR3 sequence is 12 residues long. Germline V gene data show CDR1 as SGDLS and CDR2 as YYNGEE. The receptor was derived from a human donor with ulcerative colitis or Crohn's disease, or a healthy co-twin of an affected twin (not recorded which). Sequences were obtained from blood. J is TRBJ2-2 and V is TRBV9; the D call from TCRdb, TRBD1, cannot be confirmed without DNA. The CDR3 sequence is CASRAGSGELFF. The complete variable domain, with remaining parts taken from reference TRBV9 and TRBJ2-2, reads DSGVTQTPKHLITATGQRVTLRCSPRSGDLSVYWYQQSLDQGLQFLIQYYNGEERAKGNILERFSAQQFPDLHSELNLSSLELGDSALYFCASRAGSGELFFGEGSRLTVL.